This TCR beta chain was sequenced for a study of blood T cells in healthy people across ages. CDR3 length: 12 amino acids. Together with a sample-barcoded 5' primer, a J-beta primer mix was included in a second PCR lasting about 7 to 11 cycles. TCRdb reprocessed the 5' RACE reads with MiXCR, giving one entry per CDR3 protein. The sample yields about 640,000 distinct CDR3 sequences, around 54% seen once. Comments on this clonotype: The junction and the germline gene differ at one end; a read error may be behind it.

This receptor was taken from a man in his 60s in good health. Sequences were obtained from blood. This sequence joins TRBV12-3 or TRBV12-4 and TRBJ2-1; D is perhaps TRBD2 (6 bases). Here the CDR3 reads CASSPRTNERFF. The CDR3 DNA sequence: TGTGCCAGCAGTCCCCGGACTAATGAGCGGTTCTTC.